Reported below is one T cell receptor (beta chain). Antigen specificity is unknown. The sample comes from a study of T cell responses to AZD1222 COVID-19 vaccine. Study-level background: Pooled together were second doses at about 4 or about 12 weeks.

Method: immunoSEQ multiplex PCR; TCRdb's copy keeps in-frame clones and lacks some. The sample holds 93,000 or so clones, 90% seen once. Trimming cost V 11 bases and J 8 bases, with 19 bases left between them. This CDR3 region has 13 residues. Germline values: CDR1 MGHRA, CDR2 YSYEKL. Study conclusions and caveats: A rise in Spike-specific TCR breadth and depth followed two AZD1222 doses. Seropositive status at baseline applied to only a handful of AZD1222 recipients. Within unmutated variant regions lay the reported targets of nearly half of spike-specific TCRs.

The TCR sequence derives from an adult in good health. This specimen was peripheral blood, taken on day 0 of AZD1222 vaccination. The chain has TRBV4-1 and TRBJ2-1; D tentatively reads TRBD1 or TRBD2 (6 bases each). CDR3 DNA: TGCGCCTCCGGCTCGGGGGCTTGGGATGAGCAGTTCTTC. This gives the protein CASGSGAWDEQFF.